These T cell receptor beta chains were read from a single sample in a study of blood T cell repertoires in COVID-19. The repertoire was sequenced with immunoSEQ multiplex PCR; TCRdb's copy has only in-frame clones and lacks some. The table shows around 100,000 clones, with roughly 86% occurring only once. The sample comprised peripheral blood. These receptor sequences come from a man between 35 and 55 years old with acute or convalescent COVID-19. The CDR3 runs from the conserved cysteine through the conserved F or W. A D gene is named only where the DNA matches it firmly. Where a row states a size, it is once, few, many or the class of an expanded clone; other rows omit it.

abundance: NA
len: 15
v_gene: TRBV5-1
d_gene: TRBD1
j_gene: TRBJ1-2
CDR3aa: CASSSIGTEENGYTF
CDR3nt: TGCGCCAGCAGCTCTATTGGGACAGAGGAAAATGGCTACACCTTC

abundance: NA
len: 17
v_gene: TRBV5-1
d_gene: TRBD2
j_gene: TRBJ2-1
CDR3aa: CASSLGLAVASYNEQFF
CDR3nt: TGCGCCAGCAGCTTGGGACTAGCGGTTGCATCCTACAATGAGCAGTTCTTC

abundance: NA
len: 12
v_gene: TRBV7-9
d_gene: NA
j_gene: TRBJ1-1
CDR3aa: CASRWGGTEAFF
CDR3nt: TGTGCCAGCAGGTGGGGAGGGACTGAAGCTTTCTTT

abundance: NA
len: 15
v_gene: TRBV7-2
d_gene: TRBD1
j_gene: TRBJ2-5
CDR3aa: CASSLAGRGRETQYF
CDR3nt: TGTGCCAGCAGCTTAGCTGGCAGGGGGAGAGAGACCCAGTACTTC

abundance: few
len: 11
v_gene: TRBV5-4
d_gene: NA
j_gene: TRBJ1-1
CDR3aa: CASSHNTEAFF
CDR3nt: TGTGCCAGCAGCCATAACACTGAAGCTTTCTTT

abundance: NA
len: 14
v_gene: TRBV19
d_gene: TRBD1
j_gene: TRBJ2-7
CDR3aa: CASSIRDRGLEQYF
CDR3nt: TGTGCCAGTAGTATTCGGGACAGGGGGCTTGAGCAGTACTTC

abundance: NA
len: 15
v_gene: TRBV27
d_gene: TRBD1
j_gene: TRBJ1-6
CDR3aa: CASSASGQGFSPLHF
CDR3nt: TGTGCCAGCAGTGCATCGGGACAGGGGTTTTCACCCCTCCACTTT

abundance: NA
len: 13
v_gene: TRBV19
d_gene: TRBD1
j_gene: TRBJ1-1
CDR3aa: CASVQGVNTEAFF
CDR3nt: TGTGCCAGTGTTCAGGGGGTGAACACTGAAGCTTTCTTT

abundance: NA
len: 15
v_gene: TRBV2
d_gene: NA
j_gene: TRBJ2-7
CDR3aa: CASSEGGLPIYEQYF
CDR3nt: TGTGCCAGCAGTGAAGGGGGCCTACCGATCTACGAGCAGTACTTC

abundance: few
len: 15
v_gene: TRBV5-6
d_gene: TRBD1
j_gene: TRBJ2-1
CDR3aa: CASSLPGGVGNEQFF
CDR3nt: TGTGCCAGCAGCTTGCCAGGGGGCGTTGGCAATGAGCAGTTCTTC

abundance: few
len: 13
v_gene: TRBV11-3
d_gene: NA
j_gene: TRBJ2-3
CDR3aa: CASSFSSTDTQYF
CDR3nt: TGTGCCAGCAGCTTCTCTAGCACAGATACGCAGTATTTT

abundance: NA
len: 13
v_gene: TRBV30
d_gene: NA
j_gene: TRBJ1-1
CDR3aa: CAWSWAQNTEAFF
CDR3nt: TGTGCCTGGAGTTGGGCGCAGAACACTGAAGCTTTCTTT

abundance: NA
len: 15
v_gene: TRBV10-3
d_gene: NA
j_gene: TRBJ1-5
CDR3aa: CAISDPDGIDQPQHF
CDR3nt: TGTGCCATCAGTGACCCAGACGGGATCGATCAGCCCCAGCATTTT